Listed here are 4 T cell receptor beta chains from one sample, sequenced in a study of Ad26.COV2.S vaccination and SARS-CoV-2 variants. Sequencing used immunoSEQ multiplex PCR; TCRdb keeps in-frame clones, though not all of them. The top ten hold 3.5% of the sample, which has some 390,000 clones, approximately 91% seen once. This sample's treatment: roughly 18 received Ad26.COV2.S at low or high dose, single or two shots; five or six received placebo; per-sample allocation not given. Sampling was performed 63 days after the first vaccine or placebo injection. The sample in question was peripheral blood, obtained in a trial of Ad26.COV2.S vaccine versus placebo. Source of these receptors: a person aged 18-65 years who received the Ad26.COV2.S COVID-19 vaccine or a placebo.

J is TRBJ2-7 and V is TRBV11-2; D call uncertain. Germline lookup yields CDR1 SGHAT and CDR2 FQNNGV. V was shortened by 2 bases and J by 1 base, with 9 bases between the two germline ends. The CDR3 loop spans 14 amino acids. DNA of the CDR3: TGTGCCAGCAGCTTAAGTCAGATTTCCTACGAGCAGTACTTC. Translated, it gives CASSLSQISYEQYF.

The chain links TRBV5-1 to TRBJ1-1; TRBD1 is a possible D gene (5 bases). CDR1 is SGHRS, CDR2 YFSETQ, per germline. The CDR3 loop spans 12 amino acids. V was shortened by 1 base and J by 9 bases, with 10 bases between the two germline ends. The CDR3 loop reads CASSLQGGQAFF. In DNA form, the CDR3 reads TGCGCCAGCAGCTTGCAGGGTGGTCAAGCTTTCTTT.

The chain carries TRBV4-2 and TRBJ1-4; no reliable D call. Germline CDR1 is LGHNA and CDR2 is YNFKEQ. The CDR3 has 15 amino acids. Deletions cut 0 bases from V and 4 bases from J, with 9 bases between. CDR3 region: CASSQDDSFNEKLFF. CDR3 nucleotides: TGTGCCAGCAGCCAAGATGATTCGTTTAATGAAAAACTGTTTTTT.

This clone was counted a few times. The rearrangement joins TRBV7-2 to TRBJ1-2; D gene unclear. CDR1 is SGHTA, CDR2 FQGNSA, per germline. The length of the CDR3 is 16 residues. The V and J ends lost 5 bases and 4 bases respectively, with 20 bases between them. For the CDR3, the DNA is TGTGCCAGCAGCCGTACCGGACCCGAACCTCTCTATGGCTACACCTTC. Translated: CASSRTGPEPLYGYTF.